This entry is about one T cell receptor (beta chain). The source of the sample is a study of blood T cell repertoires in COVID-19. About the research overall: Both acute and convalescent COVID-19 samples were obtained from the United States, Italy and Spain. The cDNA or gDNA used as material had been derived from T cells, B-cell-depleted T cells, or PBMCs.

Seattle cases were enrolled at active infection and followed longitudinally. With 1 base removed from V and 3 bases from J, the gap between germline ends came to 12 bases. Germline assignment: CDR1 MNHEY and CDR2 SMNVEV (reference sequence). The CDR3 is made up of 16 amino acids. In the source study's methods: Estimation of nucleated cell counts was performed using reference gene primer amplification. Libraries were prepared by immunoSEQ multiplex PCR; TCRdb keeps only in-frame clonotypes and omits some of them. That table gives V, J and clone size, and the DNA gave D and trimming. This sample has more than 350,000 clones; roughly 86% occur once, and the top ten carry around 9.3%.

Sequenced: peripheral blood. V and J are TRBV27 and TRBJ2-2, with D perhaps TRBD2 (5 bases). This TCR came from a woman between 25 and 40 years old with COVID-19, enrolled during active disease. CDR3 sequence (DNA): TGTGCCAGCAGTTTATGGCGCGGGCCGGACACCGGGGAGCTGTTTTTT. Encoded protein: CASSLWRGPDTGELFF.